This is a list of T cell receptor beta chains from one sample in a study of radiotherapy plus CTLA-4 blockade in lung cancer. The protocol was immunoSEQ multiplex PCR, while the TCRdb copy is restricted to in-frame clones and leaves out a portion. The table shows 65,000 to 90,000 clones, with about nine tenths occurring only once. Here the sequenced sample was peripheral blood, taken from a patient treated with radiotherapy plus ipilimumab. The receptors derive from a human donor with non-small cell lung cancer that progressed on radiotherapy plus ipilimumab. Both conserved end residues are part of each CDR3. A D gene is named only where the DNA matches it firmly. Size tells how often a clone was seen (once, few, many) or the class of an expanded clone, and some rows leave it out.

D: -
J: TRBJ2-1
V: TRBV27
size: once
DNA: TGTGCCAGCAGTTTTTTTGCCTACAATGAGCAGTTCTTC
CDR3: CASSFFAYNEQFF

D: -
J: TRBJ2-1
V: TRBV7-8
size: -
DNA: TGTGCCAGCAGCCTACGCTGGGAGATACAAGGTGAGCAGTTCTTC
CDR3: CASSLRWEIQGEQFF

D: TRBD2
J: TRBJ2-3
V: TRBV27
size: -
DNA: TGTGCCAGCAGGTCCGGGACTAGCCTTACAGATACGCAGTATTTT
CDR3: CASRSGTSLTDTQYF

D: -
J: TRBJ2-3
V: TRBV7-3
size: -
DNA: TGTGCCAGCAGCCTCGATAGGGTAGATACGCAGTATTTT
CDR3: CASSLDRVDTQYF

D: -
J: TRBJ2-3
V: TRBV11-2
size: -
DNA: TGTGCCAGCAGCTTAAGAGATACGCAGTATTTT
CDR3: CASSLRDTQYF

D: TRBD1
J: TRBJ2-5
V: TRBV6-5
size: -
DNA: TGTGCCAGCAGTTACCTGGACAGGACTTGGACCCAGTACTTC
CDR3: CASSYLDRTWTQYF

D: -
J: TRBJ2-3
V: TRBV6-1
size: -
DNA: TGTGCCAGCAGTGACCGGAGGTTCACAGATACGCAGTATTTT
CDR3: CASSDRRFTDTQYF

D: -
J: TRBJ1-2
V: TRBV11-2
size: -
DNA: TGTGCCAGCAGCCCGCTTCCACGGGGGGCAAAGTATGGCTACACCTTC
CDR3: CASSPLPRGAKYGYTF

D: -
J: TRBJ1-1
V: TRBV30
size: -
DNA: TGTGCCATGTCCCGGGACAACATGAACACTGAAGCTTTCTTT
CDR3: CAMSRDNMNTEAFF

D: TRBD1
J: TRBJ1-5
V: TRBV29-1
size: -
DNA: TGCAGCGTCGGGGACAGATATCAGCCCCAGCATTTT
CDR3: CSVGDRYQPQHF

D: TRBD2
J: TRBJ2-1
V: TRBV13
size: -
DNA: TGTGCCAGCAGCTTAGGGGCCGTAACTAGCGGGAGGCCTACCTACAATGAGCAGTTCTTC
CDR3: CASSLGAVTSGRPTYNEQFF

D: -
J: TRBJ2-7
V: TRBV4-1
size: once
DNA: TGCGCCAGCAGCCATGGGACCTACTACGAGCAGTACTTC
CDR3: CASSHGTYYEQYF

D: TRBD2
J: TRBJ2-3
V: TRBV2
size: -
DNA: TGTGCCAGCAGGAACGGACTAGCGGGTGTTGATACGCAGTATTTT
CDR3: CASRNGLAGVDTQYF

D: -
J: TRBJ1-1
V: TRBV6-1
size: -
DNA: TGTGCCAGCAGTTTAACAGGGTACAATACTGAAGCTTTCTTT
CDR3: CASSLTGYNTEAFF

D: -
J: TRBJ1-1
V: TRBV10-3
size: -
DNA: TGTGCTACTAGGGGGGGGCAGGACACTGAAGCTTTCTTT
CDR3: CATRGGQDTEAFF

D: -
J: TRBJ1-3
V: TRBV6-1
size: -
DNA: TGTGCCAGCAGTACACGGGGTTTCTCTGGAAACACCATATATTTT
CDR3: CASSTRGFSGNTIYF

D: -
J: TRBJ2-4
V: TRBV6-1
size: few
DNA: TGTGCCAGCAGTGAAGTTTCAGGGTGGGCCAAAAACATTCAGTACTTC
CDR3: CASSEVSGWAKNIQYF

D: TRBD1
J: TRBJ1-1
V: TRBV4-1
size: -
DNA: TGCGCCAGCAGCCAGGCCGGGACAGGGAACACTGAAGCTTTCTTT
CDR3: CASSQAGTGNTEAFF

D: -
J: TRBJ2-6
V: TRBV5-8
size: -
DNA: TGTGCCAGCAGCCTGGACAGCTTACACAGACTCTCTGGGGCCAACGTCCTGACTTTC
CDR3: CASSLDSLHRLSGANVLTF

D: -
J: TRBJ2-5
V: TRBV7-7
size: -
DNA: TGTGCTAGCAGAATGAGCTGGGACCAAGAGACCCAGTACTTC
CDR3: CASRMSWDQETQYF

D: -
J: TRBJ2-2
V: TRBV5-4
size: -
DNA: TGTGCCAGCAGACAGGAGGGTAACACCGGGGAGCTGTTTTTT
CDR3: CASRQEGNTGELFF

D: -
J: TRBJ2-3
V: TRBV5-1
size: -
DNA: TGCGCCAGCACCGAAAATACAGATACGCAGTATTTT
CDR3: CASTENTDTQYF

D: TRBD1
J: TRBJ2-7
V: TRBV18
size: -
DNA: TGTGCCAGCTCACAAGGAGACAGGGTGGCCTACGAGCAGTACTTC
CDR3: CASSQGDRVAYEQYF

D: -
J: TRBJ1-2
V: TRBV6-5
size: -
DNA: TGTGCCAGCGTAAGCTTCCATGGCTACACCTTC
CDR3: CASVSFHGYTF

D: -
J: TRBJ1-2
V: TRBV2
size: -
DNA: TGTGCCAGCAGTTTCTACGGCCTGGTAGGCTACACCTTC
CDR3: CASSFYGLVGYTF

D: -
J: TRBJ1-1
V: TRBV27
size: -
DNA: TGTGCCAGCAGTTTTCGGTCTAGGAACACTGAAGCTTTCTTT
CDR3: CASSFRSRNTEAFF

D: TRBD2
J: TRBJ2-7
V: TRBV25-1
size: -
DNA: TGTGCCAGCTCTAGCGGGGGGGTCTACGAGCAGTACTTC
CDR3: CASSSGGVYEQYF

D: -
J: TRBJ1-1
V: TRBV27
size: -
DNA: TGTGCCAGCAGGGGGGGCAGGACCGGCATGAACACTGAAGCTTTCTTT
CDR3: CASRGGRTGMNTEAFF

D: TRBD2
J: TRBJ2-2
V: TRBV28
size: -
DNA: TGTGCCAGCACGGGACAGGGGATTCTCGGGACTAGCGGGAAAATGGTCAACACCGGGGAGCTGTTTTTT
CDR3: CASTGQGILGTSGKMVNTGELFF

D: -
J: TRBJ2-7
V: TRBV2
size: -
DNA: TGTGCCAGCAGAGGGATTGGGGGCTACGAGCAGTACTTC
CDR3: CASRGIGGYEQYF

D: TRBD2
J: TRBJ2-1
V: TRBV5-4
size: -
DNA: TGTGCCATGACTAGCGTACTTTACAATGAGCAGTTCTTC
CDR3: CAMTSVLYNEQFF

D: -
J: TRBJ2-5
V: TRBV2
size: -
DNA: TGTGCCAGCAGCGGGACGGCCATCCAAGAGACCCAGTACTTC
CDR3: CASSGTAIQETQYF

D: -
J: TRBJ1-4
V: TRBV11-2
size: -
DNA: TGTGCCAGCAGCCCCCGGGGGAGCGAAAAACTGTTTTTT
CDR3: CASSPRGSEKLFF

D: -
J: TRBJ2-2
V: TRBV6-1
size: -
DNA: TGTGCCAGCACCTTCGGGGGTAGCACCGGGGAGCTGTTTTTT
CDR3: CASTFGGSTGELFF

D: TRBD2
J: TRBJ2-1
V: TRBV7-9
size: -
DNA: TGTGCCAGCAGCTTAGAGGCGGGAGGCCGCTACAATGAGCAGTTCTTC
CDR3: CASSLEAGGRYNEQFF

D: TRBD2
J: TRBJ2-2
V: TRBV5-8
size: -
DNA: TGTGCCAGCAGCGCAACCGGGACTAGCGGGAACACCGGGGAGCTGTTTTTT
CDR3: CASSATGTSGNTGELFF

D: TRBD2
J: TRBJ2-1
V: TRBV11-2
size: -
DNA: TGTGCCAGCAATTCCGCGGGAGGCTACAATGAGCAGTTCTTC
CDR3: CASNSAGGYNEQFF